The 24 T cell receptor beta chains reported below all come from one sample, sequenced in a study of shared clonotypes between healthy human individuals (dated by TCRdb to about 2020). The library was produced with the immunoSEQ multiplex PCR assay. The clones in this table, taken by TCRdb from immuneACCESS, are in-frame only. Not every clone is retained; where verified, under half of the shortfall comes from an unresolved V gene, and the cause of the rest is unknown. The sample profile shows 700,000 or so clones; 72% of them were found once. The ten biggest clones cover roughly 1.8% of the sample. Source material: memory CD4+ T cells sorted from blood. According to the study, the label for this sample's cell subset or site signals: CD45RA-negative fraction. The receptors come from a woman in her 30s in good health.

V is TRBV10-3 and J is TRBJ1-4; D not certain. This CDR3 is 14 amino acids long. Germline V gene data show CDR1 as ENHRY and CDR2 as SYGVKD. Trimming cost V 3 bases and J 7 bases, with 12 bases left between them. CDR3 nucleotides: TGTGCCATCAGTGACGGAAGGGATGTTGAAAAACTGTTTTTT. It encodes CAISDGRDVEKLFF.

The chain combines TRBV5-1 with TRBJ1-3, with D tentatively TRBD1 (6 bases). Germline CDR1 is SGHRS and CDR2 is YFSETQ. The length of the CDR3 is 14 residues. Trimming stripped 3 bases from V and 2 bases from J, with 9 bases between. Written as DNA, the CDR3 is TGCGCCAGCAGCTCGGGGGCTACTGGAAACACCATATATTTT. It codes for CASSSGATGNTIYF.

The genes are TRBV7-9 and TRBJ1-5; weak D call: TRBD1 (5 bases). Looked up from germline, CDR1 is SEHNR and CDR2 is FQNEAQ (reference sequence). Between the trimmed V and J ends, which lost 5 bases and 4 bases, there was a span of 18 bases. The CDR3 has 16 amino acids. The CDR3 coding sequence is TGTGCCAGCAGCGGAGAAGCAGGGAATCGGAATCAGCCCCAGCATTTT. It codes for CASSGEAGNRNQPQHF.

This clone was recorded at least ten times. The chain uses TRBV7-8 and TRBJ2-7; TRBD1 matches at 11 bases. CDR1 is SGHVS and CDR2 is FQNEAQ in the germline V gene. V was pared by 6 bases and J by 5 bases, with 9 bases of the junction left unmatched. There are 15 residues in the CDR3. As DNA, the CDR3 is TGTGCCAGCAGGAAGGACAGGGGGCCGCAGGACGAGCAGTACTTC. This codes for CASRKDRGPQDEQYF.

About this clone: Different DNA sequences within this sample yield the same CDR3. The chain employs TRBV19 and TRBJ2-2, with 7 bases fitting TRBD2. CDR1 and CDR2 from the germline V gene are LNHDA and SQIVND (reference sequence). Unmatched junction bases numbered 4, after V lost 3 bases and J lost 0 bases. There are 16 residues in the CDR3. The chain's CDR3 is CASSIRRGANTGELFF. The CDR3 coding sequence is TGTGCCAGTAGTATTCGTCGGGGGGCGAACACCGGGGAGCTGTTTTTT. The variable domain in full, with the rest retrieved from reference TRBV19 and TRBJ2-2, is DGGITQSPKYLFRKEGQNVTLSCEQNLNHDAMYWYRQDPGQGLRLIYYSQIVNDFQKGDIAEGYSVSREKKESFPLTVTSAQKNPTAFYLCASSIRRGANTGELFFGEGSRLTVL.

V gene TRBV4-2 combines with J gene TRBJ2-5; D may be TRBD1 (5 bases). The V end was cut by 0 bases, the J end by 4 bases, with 12 bases between. The germline V gene encodes CDR1 LGHNA and CDR2 YNFKEQ. The length of the CDR3 is 15 residues. The DNA for the CDR3 is TGTGCCAGCAGCCAAGAGGCGACAAGGGGAGAGACCCAGTACTTC. Residues: CASSQEATRGETQYF.

The chain joins TRBV7-9 to TRBJ2-5, with D perhaps matching TRBD1 (6 bases). Trimming shortened V by 4 bases and J by 5 bases, and 26 bases separated the two germline ends. There are 18 residues in the CDR3. Germline values: CDR1 SEHNR, CDR2 FQNEAQ (reference sequence). CDR3 residues: CASSSRGSLPFKWETQYF. CDR3 nucleotide sequence: TGTGCCAGCAGCTCGAGGGGGTCCCTCCCTTTTAAGTGGGAGACCCAGTACTTC. Filled out from reference TRBV7-9 and TRBJ2-5, the complete variable domain reads DTGVSQNPRHKITKRGQNVTFRCDPISEHNRLYWYRQTLGQGPEFLTYFQNEAQLEKSRLLSDRFSAERPKGSFSTLEIQRTEQGDSAMYLCASSSRGSLPFKWETQYFGPGTRLLVL.

This clone was seen at least ten times. V is TRBV11-1 and J is TRBJ2-1, with TRBD1 as a possible D gene (5 bases). CDR3 length: 15 residues. The V end lost 1 base, the J end lost 9 bases, and 16 bases lay between the germline ends. Per the germline V gene, CDR1 is SGHAT and CDR2 is FQDESV (reference sequence). CDR3 residues: CASSLEGPGWGEQFF. The CDR3 DNA is TGTGCCAGCAGCTTAGAAGGCCCAGGGTGGGGTGAGCAGTTCTTC.

The chain is built from TRBV4-2 and TRBJ1-4, with 7 bases lining up with TRBD1. The CDR3 runs 15 residues. Trimming took 4 bases from V and 7 from J; bases not matched to a gene: 9. Germline CDR1 is LGHNA and CDR2 is YNFKEQ. For the CDR3, the DNA is TGTGCCAGCAGCCTTGGGACAGTGCCGAGTGAAAAACTGTTTTTT. Its translation is CASSLGTVPSEKLFF.

The CDR3 sequence is CATRPGQGYNYGYTF. The DNA of the CDR3 is TGTGCCACCAGGCCTGGACAGGGATATAACTATGGCTACACCTTC. This rearrangement joins TRBV15 to TRBJ1-2; 8 bases are shared with TRBD1. Germline CDR1 and CDR2: LNHNV and YYDKDF (reference sequence). There are 15 residues in the CDR3. With V trimmed by 6 bases and J by 1 base, 7 bases remained unmatched.

The rearrangement joins TRBV29-1 to TRBJ2-1; 11 nucleotides line up with TRBD2. J lost 4 bases, V lost 4 bases, and 6 bases had no gene match. Germline loops: CDR1 SQVTM, CDR2 ANQGSEA. The CDR3 totals 15 residues. CDR3 sequence: CSVVGGTSGYNEQFF. In DNA, the CDR3 is TGCAGCGTTGTAGGCGGGACTAGCGGTTACAATGAGCAGTTCTTC.

A remark on this clone: Within the sample, other DNA sequences also encode this same CDR3. The V gene is TRBV11-2, the J gene TRBJ2-7; TRBD1 might be the D (6 bases). CDR1 is SGHAT and CDR2 is FQNNGV in the germline V gene. V lost 6 bases and J lost 0, with 12 bases in between. CDR3 length: 14 residues. This CDR3 is CASRQQGDSYEQYF. Written as DNA, the CDR3 is TGTGCCAGCAGACAACAGGGAGACTCCTACGAGCAGTACTTC.

The genes are TRBV27 and TRBJ1-5, with 7 nucleotides matching TRBD1. The CDR3 loop spans 16 amino acids. Trimming at V came to 6 bases and at J to 0 bases, leaving 8 bases not matched to a gene. CDR1 is MNHEY, CDR2 SMNVEV, per germline (reference sequence). CDR3 loop: CASSGKGQLSNQPQHF. The CDR3 DNA sequence: TGTGCCAGCAGCGGAAAGGGACAGCTTAGCAATCAGCCCCAGCATTTT.

The chain carries TRBV15 and TRBJ2-7, with 7 bases fitting TRBD2. Per the germline V gene, CDR1 is LNHNV and CDR2 is YYDKDF (reference sequence). CDR3 length equals 14 residues. Germline trimming cut 9 bases from V and 9 bases from J; bases unmatched to any gene: 17. As DNA, the CDR3 is TGTGCCACGACTCCGGGGGGATCCCTTCGTGGGCAGTACTTC. The encoded protein is CATTPGGSLRGQYF.

Only a few counts were recorded for this clone. This rearrangement joins TRBV2 to TRBJ1-2, with D unresolved. The CDR3 runs 11 residues. Germline CDR1 and CDR2: SNHLY and FYNNEI. V was clipped by 3 bases and J by 14 bases, with 13 bases between them. The CDR3 DNA sequence: TGTGCCAGCAGTGAGGACCGAGGTTGTACCTTC. This translates into CASSEDRGCTF.

In its sample, this clone was seen a few times. The CDR3 DNA reads as TGCGCCAGCAGCGACGCCGGGACAGGCTCGGATACGCAGTATTTT. This codes for CASSDAGTGSDTQYF. V and J are TRBV4-1 and TRBJ2-3; 8 nucleotides agree with TRBD1. The germline V gene encodes CDR1 MGHRA and CDR2 YSYEKL. V was pared by 5 bases and J by 6 bases, with 10 bases of the junction left unmatched. The length of the CDR3 is 15 residues.

CDR3 in DNA: TGTGCCAGTAGTATAGACAGGGGGACCACAGATACGCAGTATTTT. Translation: CASSIDRGTTDTQYF. The chain couples TRBV19 to TRBJ2-3; 7 bases are shared with TRBD1. The junction had 2 bases not matched to a gene; V was cut back by 0 bases and J by 2 bases. CDR3 length equals 15 residues. Per germline, CDR1 LNHDA and CDR2 SQIVND (reference sequence).

V gene TRBV5-1 combines with J gene TRBJ2-1; D may be TRBD2 (6 bases). Trimming removed 4 bases at V and 2 bases at J, with 13 bases between. Germline V gene data show CDR1 as SGHRS and CDR2 as YFSETQ. This CDR3 contains 15 residues. The CDR3 loop is CASSLTSLAYNEQFF. CDR3 sequence (DNA): TGCGCCAGCAGCCTGACTAGTCTCGCCTACAATGAGCAGTTCTTC.

V usage is TRBV27 and J usage is TRBJ1-1; D remains ambiguous. This CDR3 is built from 13 residues. V was cut by 2 bases and J by 0 bases, with 4 bases left in between. Germline CDR1 is MNHEY and CDR2 is SMNVEV (reference sequence). Here the CDR3 DNA reads TGTGCCAGCAGTTTACAGATGAACACTGAAGCTTTCTTT. Residues: CASSLQMNTEAFF.

V gene TRBV7-2 combines with J gene TRBJ1-1, with D unresolved. CDR1 is SGHTA and CDR2 is FQGNSA in the germline V gene. There are 17 residues in the CDR3. V lost 1 base and J lost 0, with 15 bases in between. The CDR3 nucleotides read TGTGCCAGCAGCTTAGTTTCGGTCCGGGCCCTGAACACTGAAGCTTTCTTT. It encodes CASSLVSVRALNTEAFF.

The rearrangement uses TRBV11-2 and TRBJ2-2; TRBD1 aligns across 8 bases. Germline lookup yields CDR1 SGHAT and CDR2 FQNNGV. Trimming cost V 5 bases and J 4 bases; bases outside gene matches: 6. CDR3 size: 15 residues. The CDR3 region is CASSRGQGSTGELFF. The CDR3 DNA reads as TGTGCCAGCAGCCGAGGACAGGGTAGCACCGGGGAGCTGTTTTTT.

The chain joins TRBV6-6 to TRBJ2-3, with D possibly being TRBD1 or TRBD2 (6 bases each). The germline V and J ends were trimmed by 2 bases and 4 bases, with 10 bases remaining between them. The CDR3 spans 14 residues. Per germline, CDR1 MNHNY and CDR2 SVGAGI (reference sequence). DNA for the CDR3: TGTGCCAGCAGTTACCCGGGGGCCCCAGATACGCAGTATTTT. This sequence encodes CASSYPGAPDTQYF.

On this clone: The sample carries other DNA sequences with the same CDR3. This rearrangement joins TRBV29-1 to TRBJ2-7; D remains ambiguous. The germline V gene encodes CDR1 SQVTM and CDR2 ANQGSEA. The CDR3 is made up of 12 amino acids. V was shortened by 4 bases and J by 0 bases, with 7 bases between the two germline ends. As DNA, the CDR3 is TGCAGCGTTGCGGCTGACTCCTACGAGCAGTACTTC. Its translation: CSVAADSYEQYF.

This chain uses TRBV19 with TRBJ2-3; D not resolved. The V end lost 10 bases, the J end lost 0 bases, and 11 bases lay between the germline ends. The germline V gene encodes CDR1 LNHDA and CDR2 SQIVND (reference sequence). The CDR3 sequence is 13 residues long. The CDR3 coding sequence is TGTGCCACCTCGACCTGGAGCACAGATACGCAGTATTTT. It encodes CATSTWSTDTQYF.